This T cell receptor beta chain emerged from a study of shared clonotypes between healthy human individuals. Replicate PCRs for sorted subsets used approximately 220 ng DNA; this equaled 25,000 to 35,000 T cell genomes. Only in-frame clones appear in the TCRdb table, and some are missing; sequencing was by immunoSEQ multiplex PCR. The table shows some 2 million clones, with about 95% occurring only once. Cells designated naive CD8 were CD45RO-negative and were positively selected for CCR7, with terminally differentiated effector memory CD45RA+ cells excluded. Germline CDR1 and CDR2: SEHNR and FQNEAQ (reference sequence). V shed 2 bases and J shed 10 bases, with 14 bases lying between them. There are 13 residues in the CDR3.

The TCR sequence derives from a man between 18 and 29 years old in good health. The V call is TRBV7-9, the J call TRBJ1-1; D call uncertain. Sequenced: naive CD8+ T cells sorted from blood. The CDR3 loop is CASSLHADVGAFF. CDR3 nucleotide sequence: TGTGCCAGCAGCTTACATGCGGATGTCGGAGCTTTCTTT.